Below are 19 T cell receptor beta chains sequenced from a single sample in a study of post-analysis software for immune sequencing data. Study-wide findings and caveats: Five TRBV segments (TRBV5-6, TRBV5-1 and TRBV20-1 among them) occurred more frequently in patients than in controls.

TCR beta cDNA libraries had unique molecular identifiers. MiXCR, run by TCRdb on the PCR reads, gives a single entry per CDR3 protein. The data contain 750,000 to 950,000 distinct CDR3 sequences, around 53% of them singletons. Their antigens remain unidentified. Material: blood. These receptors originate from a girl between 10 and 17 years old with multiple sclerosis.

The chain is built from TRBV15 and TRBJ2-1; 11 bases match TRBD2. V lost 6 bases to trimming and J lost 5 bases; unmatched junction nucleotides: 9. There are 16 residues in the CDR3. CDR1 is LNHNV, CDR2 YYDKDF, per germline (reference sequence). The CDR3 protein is CATSVGTSGHNNEQFF. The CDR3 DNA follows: TGTGCCACCAGTGTCGGGACTAGCGGACATAACAATGAGCAGTTCTTC. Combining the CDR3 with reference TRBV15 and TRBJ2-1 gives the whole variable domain DAMVIQNPRYQVTQFGKPVTLSCSQTLNHNVMYWYQQKSSQAPKLLFHYYDKDFNNEADTPDNFQSRRPNTSFCFLDIRSPGLGDTAMYLCATSVGTSGHNNEQFFGPGTRLTVL.

CDR3 in DNA: TGCAGCGCAACGCGGGGGGTTACCTACGAGCAGTACTTC. The encoded protein is CSATRGVTYEQYF. This chain connects TRBV29-1 to TRBJ2-7, with 8 bases that match TRBD2. The CDR3 extends over 13 amino acids. Germline-derived CDR1 and CDR2 are SQVTM and ANQGSEA. V gave up 7 bases and J gave up 2 bases; unmatched junction bases: 7.

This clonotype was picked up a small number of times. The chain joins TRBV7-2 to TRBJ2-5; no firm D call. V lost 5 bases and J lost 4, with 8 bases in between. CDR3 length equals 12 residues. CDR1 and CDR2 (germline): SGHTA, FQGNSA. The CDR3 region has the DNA TGTGCCAGCAGCCATAGAGGAGAGACCCAGTACTTC. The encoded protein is CASSHRGETQYF.

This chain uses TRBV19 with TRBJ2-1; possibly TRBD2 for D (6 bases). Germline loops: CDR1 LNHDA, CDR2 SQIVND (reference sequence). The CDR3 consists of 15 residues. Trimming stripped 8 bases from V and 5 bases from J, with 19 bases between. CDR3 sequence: CASRTGTSLNNEQFF. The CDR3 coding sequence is TGTGCCAGTCGAACGGGGACTTCCCTCAACAATGAGCAGTTCTTC. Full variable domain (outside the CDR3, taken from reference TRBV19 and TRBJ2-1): DGGITQSPKYLFRKEGQNVTLSCEQNLNHDAMYWYRQDPGQGLRLIYYSQIVNDFQKGDIAEGYSVSREKKESFPLTVTSAQKNPTAFYLCASRTGTSLNNEQFFGPGTRLTVL.

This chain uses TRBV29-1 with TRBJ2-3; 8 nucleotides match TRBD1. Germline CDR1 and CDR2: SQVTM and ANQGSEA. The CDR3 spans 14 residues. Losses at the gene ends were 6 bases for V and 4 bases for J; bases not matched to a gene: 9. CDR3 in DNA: TGCAGCGTCCAAAGGACAGGGTATGCAGATACGCAGTATTTT. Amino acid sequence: CSVQRTGYADTQYF.

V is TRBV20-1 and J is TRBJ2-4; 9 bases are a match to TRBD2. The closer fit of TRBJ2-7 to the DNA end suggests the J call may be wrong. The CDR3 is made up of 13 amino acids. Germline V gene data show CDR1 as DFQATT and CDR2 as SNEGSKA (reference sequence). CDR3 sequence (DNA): TGCAGTGCCCCCTCGACTAGCGGCTACGAGCAGTACTTC. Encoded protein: CSAPSTSGYEQYF.

CDR3 coding DNA: TGCAGCGCGGGACAGACTAGCAATCAGCCCCAGCATTTT. Amino acids: CSAGQTSNQPQHF. The V and J genes are TRBV29-1 and TRBJ1-5; 7 bases align to TRBD1. Trimming took 7 bases from V and 0 from J; bases not matched to a gene: 3. The CDR3 contains 13 residues. From germline, CDR1 is SQVTM and CDR2 ANQGSEA.

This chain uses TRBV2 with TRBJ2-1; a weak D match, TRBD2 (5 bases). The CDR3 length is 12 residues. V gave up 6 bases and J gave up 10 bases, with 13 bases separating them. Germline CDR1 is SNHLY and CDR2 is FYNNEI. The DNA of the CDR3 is TGTGCCAGCAGCGTATCATGGGAGGAGCAGTTCTTC. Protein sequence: CASSVSWEEQFF.

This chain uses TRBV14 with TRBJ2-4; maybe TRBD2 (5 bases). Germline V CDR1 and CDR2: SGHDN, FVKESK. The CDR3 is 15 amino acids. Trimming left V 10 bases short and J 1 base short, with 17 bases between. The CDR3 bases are TGTGCCAATACGAGGGCAGGAGACGCCAAAAACATTCAGTACTTC. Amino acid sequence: CANTRAGDAKNIQYF.

This CDR3 reads CSVRREGDNEQFF. CDR3 sequence (DNA): TGCAGCGTTCGACGGGAGGGAGATAATGAGCAGTTCTTC. The chain carries TRBV29-1 and TRBJ2-1; TRBD2 agrees at 8 bases. Germline V gives CDR1 SQVTM, CDR2 ANQGSEA. V lost 5 bases and J lost 7; bases outside the gene matches: 7. This CDR3 contains 13 residues.

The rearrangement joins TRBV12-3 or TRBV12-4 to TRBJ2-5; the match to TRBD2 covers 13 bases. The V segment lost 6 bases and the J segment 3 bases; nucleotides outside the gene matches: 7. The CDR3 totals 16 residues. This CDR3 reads CASSLTSGGAKETQYF. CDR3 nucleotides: TGTGCCAGCAGCCTTACTAGCGGGGGGGCCAAAGAGACCCAGTACTTC.

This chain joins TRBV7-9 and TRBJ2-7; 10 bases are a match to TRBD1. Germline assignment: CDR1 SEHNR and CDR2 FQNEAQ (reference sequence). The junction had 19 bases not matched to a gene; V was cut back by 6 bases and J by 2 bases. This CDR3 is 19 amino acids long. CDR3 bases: TGTGCCAGCAGTACCACTTCAATACAACCCGGGACAGGGGCCTACGAGCAGTACTTC. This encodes CASSTTSIQPGTGAYEQYF.

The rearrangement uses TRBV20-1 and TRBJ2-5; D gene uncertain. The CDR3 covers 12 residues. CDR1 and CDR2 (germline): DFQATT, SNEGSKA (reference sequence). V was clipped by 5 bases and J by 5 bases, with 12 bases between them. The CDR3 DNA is TGCAGTGCTGCCCCCCGGGCGGAGACCCAGTACTTC. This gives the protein CSAAPRAETQYF.

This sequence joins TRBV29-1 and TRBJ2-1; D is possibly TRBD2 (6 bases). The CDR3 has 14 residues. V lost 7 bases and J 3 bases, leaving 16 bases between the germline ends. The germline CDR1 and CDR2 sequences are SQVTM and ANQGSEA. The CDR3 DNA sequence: TGCAGCGCCTGGGGGGTAGCGGACTACAATGAGCAGTTCTTC. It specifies CSAWGVADYNEQFF.

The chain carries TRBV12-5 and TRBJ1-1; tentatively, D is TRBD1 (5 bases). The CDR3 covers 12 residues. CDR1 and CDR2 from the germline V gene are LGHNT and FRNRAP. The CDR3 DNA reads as TGTGCGTGGTCTGGGGGAGCGACTGAAGCTTTCTTT. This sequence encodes CAWSGGATEAFF.

CDR3: CATSRDPGTVETQYF. CDR3 coding DNA: TGTGCCACCAGCAGAGACCCCGGGACCGTGGAGACCCAGTACTTC. The chain links TRBV15 to TRBJ2-5, with D perhaps being TRBD1 or TRBD2 (5 bases each). CDR1 LNHNV and CDR2 YYDKDF come from the germline V gene (reference sequence). V was trimmed by 0 bases and J by 5 bases, leaving 13 bases between them. CDR3 size: 15 residues.

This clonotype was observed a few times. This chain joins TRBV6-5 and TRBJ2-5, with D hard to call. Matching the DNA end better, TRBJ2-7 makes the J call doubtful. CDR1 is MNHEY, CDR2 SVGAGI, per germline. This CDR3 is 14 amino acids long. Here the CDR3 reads CASSYSVGIYEQYF. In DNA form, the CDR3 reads TGTGCCAGCAGTTACTCGGTTGGGATTTACGAGCAGTACTTC.

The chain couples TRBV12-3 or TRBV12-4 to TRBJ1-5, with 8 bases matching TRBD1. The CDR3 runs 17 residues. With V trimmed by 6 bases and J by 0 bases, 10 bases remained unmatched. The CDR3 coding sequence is TGTGCCAGCAGCTTTGAGGGACAGGATCCTAGCAATCAGCCCCAGCATTTT. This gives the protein CASSFEGQDPSNQPQHF.

CDR3 sequence (DNA): TGCAGTGCAGCCCTGTGGTCCTACGAGCAGTACTTC. It codes for CSAALWSYEQYF. The rearrangement uses TRBV20-1 and TRBJ2-7; no clear D gene. The length of the CDR3 is 12 residues. Trimming took 6 bases from V and 1 from J, leaving 10 bases between them. CDR1 and CDR2 from the germline V gene are DFQATT and SNEGSKA (reference sequence).